This T cell receptor (beta chain) appears in the sequencing data of a study of blood T cell repertoires in COVID-19 (TCRdb year 2020). Study-level background: Collaborator samples came from the United States, Italy and Spain and covered acute and convalescent phases of COVID-19. The prospective study material was composed of cDNA or gDNA derived from T cells, B-cell-depleted T cells, or PBMCs. The dataset comprised deeply sampled blood TCRbeta repertoires from subjects exposed to, actively infected with, or recovered from COVID-19. The repertoires were made available in a free public database intended to serve as a resource for research on the immune response to SARS-CoV-2. The samples were drawn from the first 160 participants of the ongoing ImmuneRACE study and from 1,200 or so subjects provided by 6 global collaborators. Sample metadata almost always included a de-identified subject ID, COVID-19 status, age in years and sex. Where available, HLA class I and class II types were obtained from metadata supplied by the sample provider rather than from assay-based typing.

Of note for this clone: Its specific antigen is unknown. Base quality data are lacking; no much larger clone is found one base away.

There are 18 amino acids in the CDR3, from cysteine to phenylalanine inclusive. The sequence is cut down to CDR3 DNA, 54 bases in frame from base 1. Germline trimming amounts to 1 base on V and 1 base on J, with 6 as the count of junction bases outside the gene matches. CDR1 SGHTA and CDR2 FQGNSA were looked up in the germline V gene. The research as a whole found: How much clinical and demographic metadata was included differed by source and by participant, and the metadata was provided uncurated.

Collaborating institutions collected whole blood in K2EDTA tubes following their own protocols. Collaborator samples were shipped for TCRbeta analysis as frozen whole blood, isolated PBMCs, or DNA extracted from either sample type. TCRbeta CDR3 regions were amplified from genomic DNA using the immunoSEQ Assay, a bias-controlled multiplex PCR. From the authors' description of their analysis: The number of nucleated cells in each sample was estimated from the amplification of reference gene primers within the assay. To quantify the absolute abundance of each unique TCRbeta CDR3 rearrangement, sequence reads were collapsed and filtered. For each sample, productive Simpson clonality was calculated as the square root of Simpson's diversity index over productive rearrangements. TCRdb mirrors the immuneACCESS table, restricted to in-frame sequences. Some clones are absent from its copies; in checked studies, under half trace to an unresolved V gene, and the reason for the others is unknown. For V, J and clone size, that table is used; D and trimming come from the DNA. For this sample the table gives more than 85,000 clones, of which 92% were detected only once. 5.7% of the sample is taken by the ten largest.

Material: peripheral blood. The source of this sequence is a man aged 70 or older with acute or convalescent COVID-19. The rearrangement combines TRBV7-2 with TRBJ2-1; TRBD2 matches 11 bases in the middle. For the CDR3, the sequence is CASSLVSSGRDSYNEQFF. The bases read TGTGCCAGCAGCTTAGTGAGTAGCGGGAGGGATTCCTACAATGAGCAGTTCTTC.